The 19 T cell receptor beta chains below were found in one sample sequenced in a study of shared clonotypes between healthy human individuals. Generated by immunoSEQ multiplex PCR, the TCRdb table keeps only in-frame clones and is missing some. Of under 2,500,000 clones detected, approximately 94% appear once; the ten largest clones hold about 0.13%. The sample was naive CD4+ T cells sorted from blood. Subset described: CD45RA+ positively selected. The receptor set was obtained from a man between 18 and 35 years old in good health.

This clone was seen just once. Distinct nucleotide sequences in the sample also encode this CDR3. The genes are TRBV28 and TRBJ2-3, with D tentatively TRBD1 (5 bases). This CDR3 contains 14 residues. Germline CDR1 and CDR2: MDHEN and SYDVKM. The V gene lost 3 bases and the J gene lost 2 bases, with 9 bases spanning the gap. The CDR3 protein is CASSFRQTTDTQYF. The CDR3 DNA reads as TGTGCCAGCAGTTTCCGACAGACCACAGATACGCAGTATTTT.

The chain employs TRBV5-6 and TRBJ2-7, with D possibly TRBD2 on 6 matching bases. The CDR3 has 14 amino acids. Trimming left V 0 bases short and J 3 bases short, with 10 bases between. Germline CDR1 reads SGHDT; CDR2 reads YYEEEE. CDR3 nucleotides: TGTGCCAGCAGCTTGGAGGGAGGTCTCTACGAGCAGTACTTC. Translated, it gives CASSLEGGLYEQYF. The variable domain in full, completed from reference TRBV5-6 and TRBJ2-7, reads DAGVTQSPTHLIKTRGQQVTLRCSPKSGHDTVSWYQQALGQGPQFIFQYYEEEERQRGNFPDRFSGHQFPNYSSELNVNALLLGDSALYLCASSLEGGLYEQYFGPGTRLTVT.

The gene calls are TRBV10-3 and TRBJ1-2; TRBD1 is a possible D gene (5 bases). This CDR3 has 14 residues. CDR1 ENHRY and CDR2 SYGVKD come from the germline V gene. V was shortened by 0 bases and J by 4 bases, with 9 bases between the two germline ends. The CDR3, as DNA: TGTGCCATCAGTGAGTCAGGAGGGGCCTATGGCTACACCTTC. Its translation: CAISESGGAYGYTF.

V and J are TRBV7-9 and TRBJ2-7, with TRBD1 identical over 12 bases. This CDR3 has 15 residues. J lost 7 bases, V lost 4 bases, and 8 bases had no gene match. Per germline, CDR1 SEHNR and CDR2 FQNEAQ (reference sequence). CDR3 sequence reads: CASSSSGTGGGEQYF. The CDR3 DNA reads TGTGCCAGCAGCTCTTCCGGGACAGGGGGCGGGGAGCAGTACTTC.

V and J are TRBV4-1 and TRBJ2-5, with TRBD1 as a possible D gene (6 bases). The J call may be wrong; the DNA end is better matched by TRBJ2-7. The CDR3 is 17 residues long. The V gene's germline CDR1 is MGHRA and CDR2 YSYEKL. The DNA for the CDR3 is TGCGCCAGCAGCCGCGGAGGACAGTCCTCGCCACTGAACGAGCAGTACTTC. It codes for CASSRGGQSSPLNEQYF.

This rearrangement joins TRBV7-2 to TRBJ1-2; tentatively, D is TRBD1 (6 bases). The CDR3 is 18 amino acids. Germline CDR1 is SGHTA and CDR2 is FQGNSA. V lost 3 bases and J lost 0, with 20 bases in between. CDR3 residues: CASSLVPGHQGSNYGYTF. The CDR3 bases are TGTGCCAGCAGCTTGGTCCCGGGACACCAGGGTTCTAACTATGGCTACACCTTC.

The V call is TRBV7-2, the J call TRBJ1-6; the match to TRBD1 covers 7 bases. Germline V lookup: CDR1 SGHTA, CDR2 FQGNSA. The CDR3 covers 16 residues. V shed 4 bases and J 10 bases; nucleotides not matched to a gene: 13. The CDR3 DNA reads TGTGCCAGCAGCTATCGGCGAGGAGGGGGCAACTCACCCCTCCACTTT. This encodes CASSYRRGGGNSPLHF.

V and J are TRBV4-1 and TRBJ1-5; D is possibly TRBD1 (5 bases). The CDR3 is made up of 17 amino acids. Germline-derived CDR1 and CDR2 are MGHRA and YSYEKL. The V gene lost 0 bases and the J gene lost 2 bases, with 14 bases spanning the gap. The DNA of the CDR3 is TGCGCCAGCAGCCAAGATTCCCTTGTGGGGGGCAATCAGCCCCAGCATTTT. Protein: CASSQDSLVGGNQPQHF.

The DNA of the CDR3 is TGTGCCAGCAGCTTGGCGGGGCAGGGGGACTACGAGCAGTACTTC. This encodes CASSLAGQGDYEQYF. The chain combines TRBV5-4 with TRBJ2-7, with 7 bases that match TRBD1. Germline-derived CDR1 and CDR2 are SGHNT and YYREEE (reference sequence). This CDR3 comprises 15 residues. V lost 0 bases to trimming and J lost 3 bases; unmatched junction nucleotides: 6.

This clone has just one count. At the DNA level, this CDR3 is encoded by other sequences in the same sample as well. This chain connects TRBV7-9 to TRBJ2-5; D gene unclear. V was pared by 5 bases and J by 5 bases, with 6 bases between. The germline gives CDR1 SEHNR, CDR2 FQNEAQ (reference sequence). CDR3 size: 11 residues. The CDR3 bases are TGTGCCAGCAGCGCCGGCGAGACCCAGTACTTC. This codes for CASSAGETQYF.

This chain's CDR3 is CASRPRTSGRIETQYF. CDR3 DNA: TGTGCCAGCAGACCAAGGACTAGCGGGAGGATAGAGACCCAGTACTTC. This rearrangement joins TRBV2 to TRBJ2-5; 14 nucleotides match TRBD2. The germline CDR1 and CDR2 sequences are SNHLY and FYNNEI. This CDR3 is built from 16 residues. With 6 bases clipped from V and 4 bases from J, the junction kept 7 bases outside the gene matches.

This clone was seen only once. The genes are TRBV11-3 and TRBJ2-1; the D call may be TRBD1 or TRBD2 (5 bases each). Trimming left V 5 bases short and J 4 bases short, with 15 bases between. This CDR3 contains 15 residues. Germline CDR1 and CDR2: SGHNT and YENEEA. The CDR3 bases are TGTGCCAGCAGCAGAGTAGGGACGGAATACAATGAGCAGTTCTTC. It yields the protein CASSRVGTEYNEQFF. Looking up the rest from reference TRBV11-3 and TRBJ2-1 gives the full variable domain: EAGVVQSPRYKIIEKKQPVAFWCNPISGHNTLYWYLQNLGQGPELLIRYENEEAVDDSQLPKDRFSAERLKGVDSTLKIQPAELGDSAVYLCASSRVGTEYNEQFFGPGTRLTVL.

The chain is built from TRBV10-3 and TRBJ1-1; 7 bases line up with TRBD1. The CDR3 totals 14 residues. Germline V gene sequence: CDR1 ENHRY, CDR2 SYGVKD. The V segment lost 4 bases and the J segment 5 bases; nucleotides outside the gene matches: 7. The CDR3 DNA is TGTGCCATCAGTGCCAGTTTGACAGGGACTGAAGCTTTCTTT. Translated: CAISASLTGTEAFF.

The chain carries TRBV10-3 and TRBJ2-3, with 8 bases fitting TRBD1. This CDR3 has 14 residues. Per the germline V gene, CDR1 is ENHRY and CDR2 is SYGVKD. The junction had 6 bases not matched to a gene; V was cut back by 10 bases and J by 0 bases. The CDR3 is CATRQGPSTDTQYF. CDR3 in DNA: TGTGCCACAAGACAGGGGCCTAGCACAGATACGCAGTATTTT.

V and J are TRBV10-2 and TRBJ1-1, with D perhaps TRBD1 (5 bases). V was trimmed by 7 bases and J by 1 base, leaving 7 bases between them. CDR1 is WSHSY, CDR2 SAAADI, per germline. CDR3 size: 12 residues. The CDR3 reads CASTGQNTEAFF. The CDR3 nucleotides are TGCGCCAGCACTGGACAGAACACTGAAGCTTTCTTT.

The sample holds one count of this clone. This chain joins TRBV18 and TRBJ2-1; D possibly matches TRBD1 or TRBD2 (5 bases each). Germline CDR1 is KGHSH and CDR2 is LQKENI. The CDR3 runs 19 residues. Trimming cost V 3 bases and J 7 bases, with 28 bases left between them. CDR3 loop: CASSPSFVQRGTKKNEQFF. The CDR3 DNA sequence: TGTGCCAGCTCACCTTCATTCGTCCAACGGGGCACGAAGAAGAATGAGCAGTTCTTC.

The chain employs TRBV5-1 and TRBJ1-3; no reliable D call. Looked up from germline, CDR1 is SGHRS and CDR2 is YFSETQ. The CDR3 extends over 16 amino acids. Between the trimmed V and J ends, which lost 0 bases and 0 bases, there was a span of 10 bases. The CDR3 region is CASSLEGRASGNTIYF. Here the CDR3 DNA reads TGCGCCAGCAGCTTGGAAGGGCGGGCCTCTGGAAACACCATATATTTT.

The rearrangement uses TRBV5-4 and TRBJ2-2, with D possibly called TRBD1 or TRBD2 (5 bases each). The germline V gene has CDR1 SGHNT and CDR2 YYREEE (reference sequence). V shed 0 bases and J shed 4 bases, with 10 bases lying between them. The CDR3 loop spans 15 amino acids. The CDR3 spells CASSLGGEVTGELFF. The CDR3 DNA follows: TGTGCCAGCAGCTTGGGAGGGGAAGTCACCGGGGAGCTGTTTTTT.

The chain uses TRBV30 and TRBJ1-6; the D gene is possibly TRBD1 (6 bases). This CDR3 contains 13 residues. Germline V gene data show CDR1 as GTSNPN and CDR2 as SVGIG (reference sequence). Trimming took off 0 bases at V and 8 bases at J, with 8 bases between the two ends. The CDR3 DNA sequence: TGTGCCTGGAGTGTACAGGGCTATTCACCCCTCCACTTT. Translation: CAWSVQGYSPLHF.